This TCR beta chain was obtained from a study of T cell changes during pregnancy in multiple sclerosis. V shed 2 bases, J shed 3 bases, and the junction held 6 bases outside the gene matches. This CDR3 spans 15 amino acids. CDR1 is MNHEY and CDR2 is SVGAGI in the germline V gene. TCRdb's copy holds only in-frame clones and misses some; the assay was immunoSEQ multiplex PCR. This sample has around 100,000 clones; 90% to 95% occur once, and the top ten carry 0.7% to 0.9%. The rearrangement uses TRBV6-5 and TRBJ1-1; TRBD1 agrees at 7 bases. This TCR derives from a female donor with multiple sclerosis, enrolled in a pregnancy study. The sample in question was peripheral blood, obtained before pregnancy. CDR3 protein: CASSYRNRGDTEAFF. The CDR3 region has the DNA TGTGCCAGCAGTTACCGAAACAGGGGAGACACTGAAGCTTTCTTT.